The T cell receptor (beta chain) under discussion was sequenced for a study of shared clonotypes between healthy human individuals. Overall study results and limits: Richness estimates generally favored naive over memory subsets.

The CDR3 length is 15 residues. Between the trimmed V and J ends, which lost 6 bases and 1 base, there was a span of 15 bases. Germline-derived CDR1 and CDR2 are MDHEN and SYDVKM. Worth noting for this clone: Its antigen is currently unknown.

As processed by the authors: ImmunoSEQ gave junction-only sequences without quality scores, so filtering differed. Clones were read by immunoSEQ multiplex PCR, and TCRdb kept only the in-frame ones, dropping some. V and J calls and clone size are as listed in that table; D and trimming were resolved from the DNA. The table has some 2.4 million clones, 93% seen once. V usage is TRBV28 and J usage is TRBJ1-1; possibly TRBD1 for D (5 bases). The sample was naive CD4+ T cells from PBMCs. Subset meaning: CD45RA+ positively selected. The TCR sequence derives from a man between 18 and 35 years old in good health. Some clones in this sample may be carry-over from other donors' samples. CDR3: CASRPTGAPNTEAFF. Written as DNA, the CDR3 is TGTGCCAGCAGACCCACCGGGGCCCCGAACACTGAAGCTTTCTTT.